The 15 T cell receptor beta chains listed next were all sequenced from one sample in a study of T cells in Graves' hyperthyroidism and ophthalmopathy. Amplified TCR beta CDR3 regions derived from RNA transcripts. The TCR CDR3 first-round RT-PCR relied on the HTBI primer set. MiXCR, applied by TCRdb to the multiplex PCR reads, yields one record per CDR3 protein. The repertoire consists of hundreds of thousands of distinct CDR3 sequences, with about 19% occurring once and the leading ten covering around 3.6%. Sequences were obtained from blood. These receptors all stem from a woman between 18 and 30 years old with Graves' hyperthyroidism.

At least ten counts were recorded for this clonotype. The chain has TRBV12-3 or TRBV12-4 and TRBJ1-5, with 8 bases that match TRBD1. The CDR3 runs 16 residues. With 0 bases clipped from V and 7 bases from J, the junction kept 8 bases outside the gene matches. CDR3 sequence: CASSLAGGQGGQPQHF. CDR3 nucleotide sequence: TGTGCCAGCAGTTTAGCCGGAGGACAGGGTGGACAGCCCCAGCATTTT.

The V call is TRBV13, the J call TRBJ1-2; no reliable D call. Trimming shortened V by 5 bases and J by 6 bases, and 13 bases separated the two germline ends. The germline V gene encodes CDR1 PRHDT and CDR2 FYEKMQ (reference sequence). The CDR3 is made up of 13 amino acids. The CDR3 is CASSLSQWNGYTF. The CDR3 coding sequence is TGTGCCAGCAGCCTCTCCCAGTGGAATGGCTACACCTTC.

This clonotype came up many times. The rearrangement uses TRBV6-1 and TRBJ1-5; D perhaps matches TRBD1 (6 bases). Germline V gene data show CDR1 as MNHNS and CDR2 as SASEGT. CDR3 size: 14 residues. Between the trimmed V and J ends, which lost 5 bases and 4 bases, there was a span of 12 bases. The CDR3 bases are TGTGCCAGCAGTCCCGGACAGCAGAATCAGCCCCAGCATTTT. Residues: CASSPGQQNQPQHF.

This CDR3 reads CASSDTLAGGRIQYF. DNA for the CDR3: TGTGCCAGCAGTGACACACTAGCGGGGGGGCGCATTCAGTACTTC. V and J are TRBV2 and TRBJ2-4; 13 nucleotides agree with TRBD2. V dropped 3 bases and J dropped 9; count of bases not matched to a gene: 5. Germline CDR1 SNHLY, CDR2 FYNNEI. There are 15 residues in the CDR3. Drawing the rest from reference TRBV2 and TRBJ2-4, the complete variable domain is EPEVTQTPSHQVTQMGQEVILRCVPISNHLYFYWYRQILGQKVEFLVSFYNNEISEKSEIFDDQFSVERPDGSNFTLKIRSTKLEDSAMYFCASSDTLAGGRIQYFGAGTRLSVL.

V is TRBV12-3 or TRBV12-4 and J is TRBJ1-1; the match to TRBD1 covers 7 bases. J gave up 5 bases and V 7 bases, and 10 bases lay outside the gene matches. The CDR3 extends over 14 amino acids. The CDR3 spells CASTPTGRRTEAFF. The DNA of the CDR3 is TGTGCCAGCACCCCGACAGGGCGGAGGACTGAAGCTTTCTTT.

V usage is TRBV20-1 and J usage is TRBJ1-5; TRBD1 matches at 9 bases. Germline V gene data show CDR1 as DFQATT and CDR2 as SNEGSKA (reference sequence). The CDR3 is 14 residues long. The ends lost 5 bases at V and 6 bases at J; junction bases unmatched: 8. This chain's CDR3 is CSAGGQGASQPQHF. CDR3 DNA sequence: TGCAGTGCTGGGGGACAGGGCGCAAGTCAGCCCCAGCATTTT.

This clonotype was found many times. The chain is built from TRBV5-1 and TRBJ1-1; D gene unclear. The CDR3 has 14 residues. Germline loops: CDR1 SGHRS, CDR2 YFSETQ. V was trimmed by 1 base and J by 1 base, leaving 8 bases between them. The CDR3: CASSLFQENTEAFF. In nucleotides, the CDR3 is TGCGCCAGCAGCTTGTTCCAGGAGAACACTGAAGCTTTCTTT.

This clonotype was counted only a few times. This chain uses TRBV2 with TRBJ2-6; 8 bases agree with TRBD1. V gave up 6 bases and J gave up 0 bases; unmatched junction bases: 4. From germline, CDR1 is SNHLY and CDR2 FYNNEI. This CDR3 is 16 amino acids long. The CDR3: CASRTGAFSGANVLTF. CDR3 bases: TGTGCCAGCAGGACAGGGGCTTTCTCTGGGGCCAACGTCCTGACTTTC.

This clonotype occurred many times. V gene TRBV28 combines with J gene TRBJ2-7; the match to TRBD1 covers 9 bases. CDR1 is MDHEN, CDR2 SYDVKM, per germline. Germline trimming cut 5 bases from V and 5 bases from J; bases unmatched to any gene: 10. CDR3 length: 15 amino acids. In DNA form, the CDR3 reads TGTGCCAGCAGTAAATTGACAGGGGGAGACCACGAGCAGTACTTC. It is translated as CASSKLTGGDHEQYF.

This clonotype was recorded at least ten times. The chain has TRBV3-1 and TRBJ1-2, with unresolved D. Per the germline V gene, CDR1 is LGHDT and CDR2 is YNNKEL (reference sequence). V was clipped by 0 bases and J by 5 bases, with 13 bases between them. The CDR3 spans 15 residues. CDR3 residues: CASSQEAGGWYGYTF. The CDR3 coding sequence is TGTGCCAGCAGCCAAGAAGCCGGCGGTTGGTATGGCTACACCTTC.

This clonotype has ten or more counts. CDR3 nucleotide sequence: TGTGCCAGCAGCTTAGGGGGATCGGGGGATGCTTTCTTT. Protein sequence: CASSLGGSGDAFF. The V and J genes are TRBV7-3 and TRBJ1-1; possibly TRBD1 for D (5 bases). Germline V gene data show CDR1 as SGHTA and CDR2 as FQGTGA. V gave up 2 bases and J gave up 11 bases, with 15 bases separating them. The CDR3 is 13 residues long.

There are many counts of this clonotype. CDR3 amino acids: CASSLTRGSNQPQHF. As DNA, the CDR3 is TGTGCCAGCAGCTTGACCCGGGGCAGCAATCAGCCCCAGCATTTT. The chain joins TRBV7-8 to TRBJ1-5; D may be TRBD1 (5 bases). V lost 3 bases to trimming and J lost 1 base, with 10 bases between them. The CDR3 is 15 amino acids. Germline-derived CDR1 and CDR2 are SGHVS and FQNEAQ. Combining the CDR3 with reference TRBV7-8 and TRBJ1-5 gives the whole variable domain GAGVSQSPRYKVAKRGQDVALRCDPISGHVSLFWYQQALGQGPEFLTYFQNEAQLDKSGLPSDRFFAERPEGSVSTLKIQRTQQEDSAVYLCASSLTRGSNQPQHFGDGTRLSIL.

This clonotype was seen a few times. The chain links TRBV12-3 or TRBV12-4 to TRBJ2-3; no clear D. This CDR3 is 15 amino acids long. V lost 8 bases and J 2 bases, leaving 17 bases between the germline ends. The CDR3 loop is CASGRGPEATDTQYF. DNA of the CDR3: TGTGCCAGCGGCCGAGGCCCCGAAGCCACAGATACGCAGTATTTT.

This clonotype was recorded many times. V is TRBV12-3 or TRBV12-4 and J is TRBJ1-3, with unresolved D. Trimming took 1 base from V and 3 from J, leaving 7 bases between them. This CDR3 is 14 amino acids long. This CDR3 is CASSLEVGGNTIYF. Here the CDR3 DNA reads TGTGCCAGCAGTTTAGAGGTCGGTGGAAACACCATATATTTT.

The chain recombines TRBV5-1 with TRBJ2-5; TRBD2 might be the D (6 bases). V shed 4 bases and J shed 7 bases, with 17 bases lying between them. Germline-derived CDR1 and CDR2 are SGHRS and YFSETQ. This CDR3 has 14 residues. The CDR3 protein is CASSKQGEVGTQYF. As DNA, the CDR3 is TGCGCCAGCAGCAAGCAAGGGGAGGTGGGGACCCAGTACTTC.